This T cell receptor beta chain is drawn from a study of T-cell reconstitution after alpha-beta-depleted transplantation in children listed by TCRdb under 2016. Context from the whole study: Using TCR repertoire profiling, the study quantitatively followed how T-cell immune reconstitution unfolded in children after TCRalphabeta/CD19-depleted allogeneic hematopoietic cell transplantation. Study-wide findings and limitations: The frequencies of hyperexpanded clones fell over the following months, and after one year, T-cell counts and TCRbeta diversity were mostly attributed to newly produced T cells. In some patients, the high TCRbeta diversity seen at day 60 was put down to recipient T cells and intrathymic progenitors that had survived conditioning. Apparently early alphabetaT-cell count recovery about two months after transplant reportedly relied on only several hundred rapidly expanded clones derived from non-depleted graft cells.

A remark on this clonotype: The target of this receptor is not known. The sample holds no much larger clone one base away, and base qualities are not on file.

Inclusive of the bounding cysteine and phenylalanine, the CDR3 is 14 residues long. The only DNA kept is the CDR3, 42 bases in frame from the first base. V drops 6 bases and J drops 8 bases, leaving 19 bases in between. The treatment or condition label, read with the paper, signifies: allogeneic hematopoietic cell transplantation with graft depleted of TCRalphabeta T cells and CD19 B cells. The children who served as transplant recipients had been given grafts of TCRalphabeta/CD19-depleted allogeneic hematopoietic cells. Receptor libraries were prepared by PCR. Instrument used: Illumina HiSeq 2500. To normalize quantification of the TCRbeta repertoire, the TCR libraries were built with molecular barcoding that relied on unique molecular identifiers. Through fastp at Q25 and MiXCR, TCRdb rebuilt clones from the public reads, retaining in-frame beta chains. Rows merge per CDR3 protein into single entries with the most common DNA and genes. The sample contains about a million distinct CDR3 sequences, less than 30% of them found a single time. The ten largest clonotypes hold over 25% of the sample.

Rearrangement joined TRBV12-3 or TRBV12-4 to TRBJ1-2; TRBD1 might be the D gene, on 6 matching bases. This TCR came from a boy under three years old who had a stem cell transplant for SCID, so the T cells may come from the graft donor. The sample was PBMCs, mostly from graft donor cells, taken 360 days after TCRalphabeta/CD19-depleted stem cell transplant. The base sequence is TGTGCCAGCAGCCGTCGGGGGGGGCATGACGGCTACACCTTC. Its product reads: CASSRRGGHDGYTF.